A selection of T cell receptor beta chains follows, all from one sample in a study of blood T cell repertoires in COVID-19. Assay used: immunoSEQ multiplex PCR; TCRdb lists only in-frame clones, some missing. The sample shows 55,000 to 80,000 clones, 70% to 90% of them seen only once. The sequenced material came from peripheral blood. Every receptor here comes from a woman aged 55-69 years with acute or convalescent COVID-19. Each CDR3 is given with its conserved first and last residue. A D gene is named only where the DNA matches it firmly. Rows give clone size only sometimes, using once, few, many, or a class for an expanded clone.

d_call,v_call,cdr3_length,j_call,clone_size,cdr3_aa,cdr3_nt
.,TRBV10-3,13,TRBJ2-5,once,CATRSGSEETQYF,TGTGCCACGAGGTCCGGGAGCGAAGAGACCCAGTACTTC
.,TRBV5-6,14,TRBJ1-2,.,CASSFHQGIYGYTF,TGTGCCAGCAGCTTTCACCAGGGAATATATGGCTACACCTTC
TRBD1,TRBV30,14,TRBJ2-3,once,CAWSVAQGADTQYF,TGTGCCTGGAGTGTCGCACAGGGGGCAGATACGCAGTATTTT
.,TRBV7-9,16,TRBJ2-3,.,CASSSQTGIYTDTQYF,TGTGCCAGCAGCTCCCAGACGGGAATCTACACAGATACGCAGTATTTT
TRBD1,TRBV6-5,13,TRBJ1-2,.,CASKGQTNYGYTF,TGTGCCAGCAAGGGACAGACTAACTATGGCTACACCTTC
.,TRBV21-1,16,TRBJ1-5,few,CASPSPLSRARQPQHF,TGTGCCAGCCCCAGTCCCCTTTCGCGGGCCCGTCAGCCCCAGCATTTT
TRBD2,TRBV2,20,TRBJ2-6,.,CASIKPGLAGGLSGANVLTF,TGTGCCAGCATTAAACCGGGACTAGCGGGGGGGCTGTCTGGGGCCAACGTCCTGACTTTC
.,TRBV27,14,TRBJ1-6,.,CASSTGPAGSPLHF,TGTGCCAGCAGTACAGGGCCGGCTGGTTCACCCCTCCACTTT
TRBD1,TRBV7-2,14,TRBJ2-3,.,CASSSGQGTDTQYF,TGTGCCAGCAGCTCTGGACAGGGTACAGATACGCAGTATTTT
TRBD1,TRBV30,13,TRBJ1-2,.,CAWSEDRGSGYTF,TGTGCCTGGAGTGAGGACAGGGGATCAGGCTACACCTTC
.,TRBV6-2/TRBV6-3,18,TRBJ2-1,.,CASSYLGRGQRDMNEQFF,TGTGCCAGCAGTTATCTGGGCAGGGGTCAGCGGGATATGAATGAGCAGTTCTTC
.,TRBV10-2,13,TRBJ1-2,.,CASRNRVDYGYTF,TGCGCCAGCAGGAACAGGGTGGACTATGGCTACACCTTC
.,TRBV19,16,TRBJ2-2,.,CASRGGGGPSTGELFF,TGTGCCAGTAGGGGAGGGGGGGGCCCCAGCACCGGGGAGCTGTTTTTT
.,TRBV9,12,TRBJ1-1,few,CASSLTGSEAFF,TGTGCCAGCAGCCTCACAGGGTCTGAAGCTTTCTTT
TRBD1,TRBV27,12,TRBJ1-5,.,CASGQGNQPQHF,TGTGCCAGCGGACAGGGGAATCAGCCCCAGCATTTT
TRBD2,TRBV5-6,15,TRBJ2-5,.,CASSLYGGAMETQYF,TGTGCCAGCAGCTTGTACGGGGGGGCCATGGAGACCCAGTACTTC
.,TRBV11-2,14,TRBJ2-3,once,CASSPQRVWDTQYF,TGTGCCAGCAGCCCTCAGAGGGTTTGGGATACGCAGTATTTT
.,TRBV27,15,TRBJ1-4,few,CASSSYVGGVEKLFF,TGTGCCAGCAGTTCCTATGTAGGGGGAGTGGAAAAACTGTTTTTT
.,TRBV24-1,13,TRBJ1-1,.,CATSATGNTEAFF,TGTGCCACCAGTGCGACAGGGAACACTGAAGCTTTCTTT
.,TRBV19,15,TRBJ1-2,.,CASTTQTAQEQGYTF,TGTGCCAGTACCACCCAGACAGCCCAAGAACAAGGCTACACCTTC
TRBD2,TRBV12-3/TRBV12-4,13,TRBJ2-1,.,CASTRASGWEQFF,TGTGCCAGCACCCGGGCTAGCGGGTGGGAGCAGTTCTTC
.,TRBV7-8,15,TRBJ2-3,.,CASSPGVGATDTQYF,TGTGCCAGCAGCCCAGGGGTTGGGGCCACAGATACGCAGTATTTT
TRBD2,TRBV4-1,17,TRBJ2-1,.,CASSHAGTSGHHVEQFF,TGCGCCAGCAGCCATGCGGGGACTAGCGGGCATCACGTTGAGCAGTTCTTC
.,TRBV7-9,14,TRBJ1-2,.,CASSLANQGSDYTF,TGTGCCAGCAGCTTAGCGAATCAGGGCTCTGACTACACCTTC
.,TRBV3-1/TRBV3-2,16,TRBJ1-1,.,CASTRRGTSRGTEAFF,TGTGCCAGCACCCGAAGAGGAACCTCCCGAGGGACTGAAGCTTTCTTT
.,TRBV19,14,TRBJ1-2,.,CASSISGKIYGYTF,TGTGCCAGTAGTATTTCGGGGAAGATCTATGGCTACACCTTC
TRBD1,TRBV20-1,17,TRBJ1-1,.,CSASAGQATHVNTEAFF,TGCAGTGCTAGTGCCGGACAGGCGACCCATGTGAACACTGAAGCTTTCTTT
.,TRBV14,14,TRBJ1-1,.,CASSQVRGDTEAFF,TGTGCCAGCAGCCAGGTCCGGGGGGACACTGAAGCTTTCTTT
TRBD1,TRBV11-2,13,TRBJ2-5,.,CASSLGQQETQYF,TGTGCCAGCAGCTTGGGACAGCAAGAGACCCAGTACTTC
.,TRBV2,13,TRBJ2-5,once,CASSSMYQETQYF,TGTGCCAGCAGTTCTATGTACCAAGAGACCCAGTACTTC
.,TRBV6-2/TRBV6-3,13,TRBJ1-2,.,CASSPDGGYGYTF,TGTGCCAGCAGCCCTGACGGGGGCTATGGCTACACCTTC
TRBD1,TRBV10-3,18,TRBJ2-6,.,CAISEFLGQGSGANVLTF,TGTGCCATCAGTGAGTTTTTGGGACAGGGATCTGGGGCCAACGTCCTGACTTTC
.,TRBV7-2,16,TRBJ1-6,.,CASSPVGTSDNSPLHF,TGTGCCAGCAGCCCAGTCGGAACTAGTGATAATTCACCCCTCCACTTT
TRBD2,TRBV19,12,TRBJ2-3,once,CASSRGGDTQYF,TGTGCCAGTAGTCGGGGAGGGGATACGCAGTATTTT
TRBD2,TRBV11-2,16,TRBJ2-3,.,CASSLDLLAGADTQYF,TGTGCCAGCAGCTTAGATTTGCTAGCGGGAGCAGATACGCAGTATTTT
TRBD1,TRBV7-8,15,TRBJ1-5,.,CASSMGQGADQPQHF,TGTGCCAGCAGCATGGGACAGGGGGCCGACCAGCCCCAGCATTTT
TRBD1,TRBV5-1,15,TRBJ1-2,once,CASSRGWGQPYGYTF,TGCGCCAGCAGCAGGGGGTGGGGACAGCCCTATGGCTACACCTTC
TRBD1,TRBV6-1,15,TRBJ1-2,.,CASSEVGTGLYGYTF,TGTGCCAGCAGTGAAGTTGGGACAGGGCTCTATGGCTACACCTTC
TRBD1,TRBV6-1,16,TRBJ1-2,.,CASSEVGGQGWYGYTF,TGTGCCAGCAGTGAAGTTGGCGGACAGGGCTGGTATGGCTACACCTTC
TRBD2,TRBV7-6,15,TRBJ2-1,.,CASSLERGRYNEQFF,TGTGCCAGCAGCTTAGAGCGGGGCCGGTACAATGAGCAGTTCTTC
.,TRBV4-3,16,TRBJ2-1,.,CASSQGVGSGGYEQFF,TGCGCCAGCAGCCAAGGCGTCGGGAGTGGGGGATATGAGCAGTTCTTC
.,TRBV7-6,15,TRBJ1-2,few,CASSLGPRDPYGYTF,TGTGCCAGCAGCTTAGGGCCCAGGGATCCCTATGGCTACACCTTC
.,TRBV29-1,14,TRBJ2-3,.,CSVFTGHSTDTQYF,TGCAGCGTCTTCACGGGACATAGCACAGATACGCAGTATTTT
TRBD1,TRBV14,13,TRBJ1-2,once,CASSQKQGDGYTF,TGTGCCAGCAGCCAAAAACAGGGGGATGGCTACACCTTC
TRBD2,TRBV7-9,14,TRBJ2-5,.,CASSLGTSMETQYF,TGTGCCAGCAGCCTGGGGACTAGCATGGAGACCCAGTACTTC
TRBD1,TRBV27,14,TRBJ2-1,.,CASSADRGGEEQFF,TGTGCCAGCAGTGCGGACAGGGGGGGGGAGGAGCAGTTCTTC
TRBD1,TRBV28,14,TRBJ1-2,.,CASTTSVTGNGYTF,TGTGCCAGCACAACCAGCGTGACAGGGAATGGCTACACCTTC
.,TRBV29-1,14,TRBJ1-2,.,CSVVRTAGVGGYTF,TGCAGCGTTGTTCGGACAGCAGGAGTTGGTGGCTACACCTTC
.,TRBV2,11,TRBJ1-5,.,CASSDEGPQHF,TGTGCCAGCAGTGACGAGGGGCCCCAGCATTTT
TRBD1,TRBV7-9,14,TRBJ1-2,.,CASRPRQGGYGYTF,TGTGCCAGCAGACCTCGACAGGGCGGGTATGGCTACACCTTC
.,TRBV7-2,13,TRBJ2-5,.,CASSPRYQETQYF,TGTGCCAGCAGCCCGAGATACCAAGAGACCCAGTACTTC
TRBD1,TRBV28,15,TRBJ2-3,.,CASILGGQGKDTQYF,TGTGCCAGCATCCTCGGAGGACAGGGGAAAGATACGCAGTATTTT
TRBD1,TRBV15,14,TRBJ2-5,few,CATSRWTGGETQYF,TGTGCCACCAGCAGGTGGACAGGGGGAGAGACCCAGTACTTC
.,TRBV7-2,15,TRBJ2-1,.,CASTLRVSGTNEQFF,TGTGCCAGCACCCTACGGGTCAGTGGGACTAATGAGCAGTTCTTC
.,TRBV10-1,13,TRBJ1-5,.,CASSEGGTQPQHF,TGCGCCAGCAGTGAGGGAGGGACTCAGCCCCAGCATTTT
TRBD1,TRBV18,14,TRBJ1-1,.,CASSPQGADTEAFF,TGTGCCAGCTCACCACAGGGGGCAGACACTGAAGCTTTCTTT